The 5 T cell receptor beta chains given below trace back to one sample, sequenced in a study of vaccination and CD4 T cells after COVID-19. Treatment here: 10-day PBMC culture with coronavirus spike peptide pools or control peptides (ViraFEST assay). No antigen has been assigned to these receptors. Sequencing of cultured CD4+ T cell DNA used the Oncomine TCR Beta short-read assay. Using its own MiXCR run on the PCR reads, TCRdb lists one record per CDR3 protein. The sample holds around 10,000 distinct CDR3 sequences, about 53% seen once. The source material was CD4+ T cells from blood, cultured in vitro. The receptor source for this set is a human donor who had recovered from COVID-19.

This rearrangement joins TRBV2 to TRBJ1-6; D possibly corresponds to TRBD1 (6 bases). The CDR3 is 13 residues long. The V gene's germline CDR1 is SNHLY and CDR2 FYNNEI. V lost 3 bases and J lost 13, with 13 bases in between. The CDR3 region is CASSDSTGNPLHF. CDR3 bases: TGTGCCAGCAGTGATTCAACAGGGAACCCCCTCCACTTT.

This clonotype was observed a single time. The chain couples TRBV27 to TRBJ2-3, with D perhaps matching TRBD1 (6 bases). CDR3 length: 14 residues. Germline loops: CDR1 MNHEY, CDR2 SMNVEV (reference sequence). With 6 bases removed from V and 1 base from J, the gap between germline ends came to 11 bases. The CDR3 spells CASSYRAGTDTQYF. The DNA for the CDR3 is TGTGCCAGCAGCTACAGGGCCGGCACAGATACGCAGTATTTT.

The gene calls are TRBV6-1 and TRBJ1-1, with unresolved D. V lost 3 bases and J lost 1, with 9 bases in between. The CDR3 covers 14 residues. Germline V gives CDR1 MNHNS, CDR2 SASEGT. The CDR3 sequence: CASSEIERNTEAFF. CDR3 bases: TGTGCCAGCAGTGAGATAGAGAGGAACACTGAAGCTTTCTTT.

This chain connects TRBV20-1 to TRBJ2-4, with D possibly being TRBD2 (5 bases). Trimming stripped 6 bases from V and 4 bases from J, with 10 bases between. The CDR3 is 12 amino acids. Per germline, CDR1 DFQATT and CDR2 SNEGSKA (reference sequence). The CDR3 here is CSAGAAKNIQYF. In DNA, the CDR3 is TGCAGTGCCGGAGCGGCGAAAAACATTCAGTACTTC.

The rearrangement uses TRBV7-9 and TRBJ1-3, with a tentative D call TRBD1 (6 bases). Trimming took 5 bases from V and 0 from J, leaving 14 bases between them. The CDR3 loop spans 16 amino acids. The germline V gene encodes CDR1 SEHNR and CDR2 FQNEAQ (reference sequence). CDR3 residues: CASSRWGGTSGNTIYF. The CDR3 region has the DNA TGTGCCAGCAGCCGATGGGGGGGCACCTCTGGAAACACCATATATTTT.